The source of this T cell receptor beta chain is a study of T cell changes during pregnancy in multiple sclerosis. Method: immunoSEQ multiplex PCR; TCRdb's copy keeps in-frame clones and lacks some. The sample lists roughly 100,000 clones; roughly nine tenths were seen once. This CDR3 spans 15 amino acids. The J segment lost 4 bases and the V segment lost 5 bases, leaving 7 bases of the junction unmatched. Per the germline V gene, CDR1 is ENHRY and CDR2 is SYGVKD. The V and J genes are TRBV10-3 and TRBJ1-2; TRBD1 aligns across 10 bases. The receptor was isolated from a female donor with multiple sclerosis, enrolled in a pregnancy study. Specimen: peripheral blood, collected after pregnancy. CDR3 DNA sequence: TGTGCCATCAGTAATCCGGGACAGGGGTTCTATGGCTACACCTTC. It translates to CAISNPGQGFYGYTF.